These T cell receptor beta chains were read from a single sample in a study of T cells in Graves' hyperthyroidism and ophthalmopathy. TCRdb processed the multiplex PCR reads anew with MiXCR; each CDR3 protein has one entry. Among roughly 400,000 distinct CDR3 sequences listed, about 14% were seen once. Specimen: blood. The receptor source for this set is a man aged 45-65 years with Graves' ophthalmopathy. Each CDR3 is given with its conserved first and last residue. D genes are given only for firm matches.

D gene,V gene,CDR3 protein
TRBD1,TRBV3-1,CASSQGGTGANEQFF
.,TRBV28,CASSLRGIVDEQYF
TRBD1,TRBV12-3/TRBV12-4,CASTRTGLSSNEQFF
.,TRBV29-1,CSVSTIAKNIQYF
TRBD1,TRBV28,CASRNRGLAKNIQYF
.,TRBV20-1,CSSPDGAAGELFF
TRBD2,TRBV20-1,CSAKSSGSTDTQYF
TRBD1,TRBV6-2/TRBV6-3,CASSFARTGIAYGYTF
.,TRBV2,CASSEARYSQHF
.,TRBV5-4,CASSRREGPTGYTF
.,TRBV7-3,CASSLLAAGRTDTQYF
.,TRBV15,CATSRDVGGGQPQHF
.,TRBV20-1,CSARRGHNEQFF
.,TRBV6-1,CASSEAAVRQPQHF
.,TRBV10-2,CASSLSGASSYNEQFF
.,TRBV12-3/TRBV12-4,CASRGPGTDSNQPQHF
.,TRBV25-1,CASSENSRGETEAFF
.,TRBV2,CASRDSGRNSPLHF
.,TRBV25-1,CASSESPARETQYF
.,TRBV5-1,CASSLAQYFHEQYF
.,TRBV30,CAWSVGGRGWGNEQFF
.,TRBV10-1,CASSDPRGPSGNEQFF
TRBD2,TRBV6-1,CASRPLAGGSRISYEQYF
.,TRBV2,CASSKLKLAKNIQYF
TRBD2,TRBV20-1,CSELAGGPGDYEQYF
TRBD1,TRBV6-1,CASYMPGTGGDGAFF
TRBD1,TRBV11-2,CASSGSGQVQYNEQFF
TRBD2,TRBV24-1,CATSQGLAGPSYNEQFF
.,TRBV20-1,CSARQGYNQPQHF
TRBD1,TRBV7-6,CASSLRTGGTGELFF
TRBD2,TRBV30,CAWSRGTSGYEQYF